This is a list of T cell receptor beta chains from one sample in a study of cytomegalovirus exposure and HLA in healthy donors. Assay: immunoSEQ multiplex PCR; the TCRdb copy retains only in-frame clones and omits some. Of roughly 190,000 clones listed, 79% were seen once; the top ten hold around 1.4%. Sequenced input: PBMCs. These receptors came from a woman between 45 and 65 years old in good health and CMV-seronegative. Both conserved end residues are part of each CDR3. D genes are given only for firm matches. The size field is filled for only some rows; it gives once, few, many or a size class.

cdr3_aa: CASSLGGRAVTGELFF
cdr3_nt: TGTGCCAGCAGCTTAGGCGGGAGGGCCGTCACCGGGGAGCTGTTTTTT
v_call: TRBV13
clone_size: NA
d_call: TRBD2
cdr3_length: 16
j_call: TRBJ2-2

cdr3_aa: CASSPGRRGTDTQYF
cdr3_nt: TGTGCCAGCAGCCCGGGGAGGAGGGGCACAGATACGCAGTATTTT
v_call: TRBV5-8
clone_size: NA
d_call: NA
cdr3_length: 15
j_call: TRBJ2-3

cdr3_aa: CASGTLGQYNSPLHF
cdr3_nt: TGTGCCAGCGGTACCCTGGGACAGTATAATTCACCCCTCCACTTT
v_call: TRBV27
clone_size: NA
d_call: TRBD1
cdr3_length: 15
j_call: TRBJ1-6

cdr3_aa: CASSFTGGAEAFF
cdr3_nt: TGTGCCAGCAGCTTTACAGGGGGCGCTGAAGCTTTCTTT
v_call: TRBV7-8
clone_size: NA
d_call: TRBD1
cdr3_length: 13
j_call: TRBJ1-1

cdr3_aa: CASSLGTGSLNTEAFF
cdr3_nt: TGCGCCAGCAGCTTGGGGACAGGCTCCTTGAACACTGAAGCTTTCTTT
v_call: TRBV5-1
clone_size: NA
d_call: TRBD1
cdr3_length: 16
j_call: TRBJ1-1

cdr3_aa: CASSPSGTRTDTQYF
cdr3_nt: TGCGCCAGCAGCCCGAGCGGGACTCGCACAGATACGCAGTATTTT
v_call: TRBV5-1
clone_size: NA
d_call: TRBD2
cdr3_length: 15
j_call: TRBJ2-3

cdr3_aa: CASSQDSTGGYTF
cdr3_nt: TGTGCCAGCAGCCAAGATTCGACGGGGGGCTACACCTTC
v_call: TRBV4-2
clone_size: few
d_call: NA
cdr3_length: 13
j_call: TRBJ1-2

cdr3_aa: CASSYRRGDLLTEAFF
cdr3_nt: TGTGCCAGCAGTTACCGGCGGGGGGATTTATTGACTGAAGCTTTCTTT
v_call: TRBV6-5
clone_size: NA
d_call: NA
cdr3_length: 16
j_call: TRBJ1-1

cdr3_aa: CASSRSASGTDTQYF
cdr3_nt: TGTGCCAGCAGCCGGTCGGCTAGCGGCACAGATACGCAGTATTTT
v_call: TRBV5-4
clone_size: few
d_call: NA
cdr3_length: 15
j_call: TRBJ2-3

cdr3_aa: CASTGTRTNYGYTF
cdr3_nt: TGTGCCAGTACCGGGACACGGACCAACTATGGCTACACCTTC
v_call: TRBV19
clone_size: NA
d_call: NA
cdr3_length: 14
j_call: TRBJ1-2

cdr3_aa: CASSLGQGNEKLFF
cdr3_nt: TGTGCCAGCAGTCTGGGACAGGGTAACGAAAAACTGTTTTTT
v_call: TRBV7-9
clone_size: NA
d_call: TRBD1
cdr3_length: 14
j_call: TRBJ1-4

cdr3_aa: CASSRQGDTEAFF
cdr3_nt: TGTGCCAGCAGTCGACAGGGGGACACTGAAGCTTTCTTT
v_call: TRBV6-1
clone_size: NA
d_call: TRBD1
cdr3_length: 13
j_call: TRBJ1-1

cdr3_aa: CASSGTGSSYEQYF
cdr3_nt: TGTGCCAGCAGCGGGACAGGGAGCTCCTACGAGCAGTACTTC
v_call: TRBV2
clone_size: NA
d_call: TRBD1
cdr3_length: 14
j_call: TRBJ2-7

cdr3_aa: CASSLKPPGTSGNTGELFF
cdr3_nt: TGTGCCAGCAGCTTAAAGCCCCCCGGGACTAGCGGGAACACCGGGGAGCTGTTTTTT
v_call: TRBV7-3
clone_size: NA
d_call: TRBD2
cdr3_length: 19
j_call: TRBJ2-2

cdr3_aa: CASSTRWTSGYYEQYF
cdr3_nt: TGTGCCAGCAGCACCCGCTGGACTAGCGGTTACTACGAGCAGTACTTC
v_call: TRBV7-2
clone_size: NA
d_call: TRBD2
cdr3_length: 16
j_call: TRBJ2-7

cdr3_aa: CATSRDPTGSLYGYTF
cdr3_nt: TGTGCCACCAGCAGAGATCCAACGGGGAGCCTCTATGGCTACACCTTC
v_call: TRBV15
clone_size: NA
d_call: NA
cdr3_length: 16
j_call: TRBJ1-2

cdr3_aa: CASSQGYGFSYEQYF
cdr3_nt: TGCGCCAGCAGCCAAGGTTACGGGTTTTCCTACGAGCAGTACTTC
v_call: TRBV4-3
clone_size: NA
d_call: NA
cdr3_length: 15
j_call: TRBJ2-7

cdr3_aa: CASRRSGIQETQYF
cdr3_nt: TGTGCCAGCAGAAGGAGCGGGATCCAAGAGACCCAGTACTTC
v_call: TRBV2
clone_size: NA
d_call: TRBD2
cdr3_length: 14
j_call: TRBJ2-5

cdr3_aa: CASSLAGLGAEAFF
cdr3_nt: TGTGCCAGCAGCTTAGCAGGTCTAGGGGCTGAAGCTTTCTTT
v_call: TRBV7-8
clone_size: NA
d_call: NA
cdr3_length: 14
j_call: TRBJ1-1

cdr3_aa: CASSANRGMNTEAFF
cdr3_nt: TGTGCCAGCAGCGCTAACAGGGGAATGAACACTGAAGCTTTCTTT
v_call: TRBV9
clone_size: few
d_call: TRBD1
cdr3_length: 15
j_call: TRBJ1-1